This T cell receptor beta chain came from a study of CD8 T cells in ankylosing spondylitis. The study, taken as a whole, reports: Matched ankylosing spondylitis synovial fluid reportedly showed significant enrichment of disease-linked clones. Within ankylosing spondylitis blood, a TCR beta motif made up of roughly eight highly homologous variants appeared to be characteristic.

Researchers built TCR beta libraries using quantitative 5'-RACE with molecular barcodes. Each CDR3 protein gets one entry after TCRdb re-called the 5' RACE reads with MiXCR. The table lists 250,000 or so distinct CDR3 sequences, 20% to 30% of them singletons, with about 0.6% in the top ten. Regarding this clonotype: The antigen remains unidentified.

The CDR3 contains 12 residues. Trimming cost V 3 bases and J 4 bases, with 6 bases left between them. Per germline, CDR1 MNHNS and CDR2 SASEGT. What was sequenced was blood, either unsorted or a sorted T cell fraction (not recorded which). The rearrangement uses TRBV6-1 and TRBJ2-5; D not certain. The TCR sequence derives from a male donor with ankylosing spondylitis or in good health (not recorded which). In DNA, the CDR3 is TGTGCCAGCAGTGAGCAAGGAGAGACCCAGTACTTC. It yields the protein CASSEQGETQYF.